Described below is a single T cell receptor (beta chain) sequence and its context. cDNA specific to TCR beta was made from around 450 ng of total RNA, with a constant-region primer employed for priming. What produced the TCR beta libraries was three nested multiplex PCR rounds using slightly modified ARM-PCR. Running about 11 cycles apiece, the first two PCR rounds relied on TRBV1-TRBV30 forward primers together with a C-beta reverse primer. TCRdb reprocessed the multiplex PCR reads via MiXCR and lists one record per CDR3 protein. The sample holds some 190,000 distinct CDR3 sequences; 70% to 90% are singletons and the top ten take around 18%. V dropped 4 bases and J dropped 8; count of bases not matched to a gene: 10. This CDR3 spans 14 amino acids. The germline gives CDR1 LNHDA, CDR2 SQIVND (reference sequence). The sample comes from a study of tumor-infiltrating lymphocytes in primary liver carcinoma. Overall study: In every tissue type, samples returned a similar yield of roughly 3.65 to 7.5 million productive TCRbeta reads.

The study co-extracted DNA and RNA from 20-30 mg of unsorted bulk tissue. Material: tumor tissue from primary liver carcinoma. The clonotype comes from a man aged 40-49 years with primary liver carcinoma and hepatitis B virus infection. This chain links TRBV19 with TRBJ1-2; TRBD1 aligns across 7 bases. The CDR3 nucleotides read TGTGCCAGTAGTACGGGACAGATGATAGAGGGCTACACCTTC. The encoded protein is CASSTGQMIEGYTF. Using reference TRBV19 and TRBJ1-2 for the parts outside the CDR3, the full variable domain is DGGITQSPKYLFRKEGQNVTLSCEQNLNHDAMYWYRQDPGQGLRLIYYSQIVNDFQKGDIAEGYSVSREKKESFPLTVTSAQKNPTAFYLCASSTGQMIEGYTFGSGTRLTVV.